A single sample is the source of the 30 T cell receptor beta chains below, sequenced in a study of long-term antiretroviral therapy in people with HIV. Runs used v3.0 of the immunoSEQ assay and were done at survey level. Some clones are missing from TCRdb's copy, which holds only in-frame ones; the method was immunoSEQ multiplex PCR. The sample shows about 44,000 clones, more than 90% of them seen only once. This specimen was unsorted PBMCs, taken 3.7 years after starting antiretroviral therapy. The receptor set was obtained from a woman in her fifties or sixties with HIV.

V gene TRBV5-8 combines with J gene TRBJ1-5; 7 positions agree with TRBD1. V lost 4 bases to trimming and J lost 4 bases; unmatched junction nucleotides: 8. This CDR3 spans 15 amino acids. CDR1 and CDR2 from the germline V gene are SGHTS and YDEGEE. The CDR3 sequence is CASSLGDRVNQPQHF. The CDR3 DNA sequence: TGTGCCAGCAGCCTGGGAGACAGGGTTAATCAGCCCCAGCATTTT.

The chain uses TRBV5-8 and TRBJ2-4; D might be TRBD1 or TRBD2, each matching 5 bases. CDR3 length: 15 residues. The V end was cut by 2 bases, the J end by 3 bases, with 12 bases between. Per germline, CDR1 SGHTS and CDR2 YDEGEE. The CDR3 loop is CASSFREIDKNIQYF. In DNA form, the CDR3 reads TGTGCCAGCAGCTTCAGGGAGATTGACAAAAACATTCAGTACTTC.

The chain has TRBV6-1 and TRBJ1-2, with 7 positions matching TRBD1. Germline V CDR1 and CDR2: MNHNS, SASEGT. The CDR3 loop spans 15 amino acids. The trim removed 3 bases at V and 4 bases at J, leaving 8 bases unmatched. CDR3 coding DNA: TGTGCCAGCAGTGACCAACAGGGGATACCCTATGGCTACACCTTC. Its protein product is CASSDQQGIPYGYTF.

This rearrangement joins TRBV2 to TRBJ2-6, with a tentative D call TRBD1 (6 bases). Trimming stripped 4 bases from V and 0 bases from J, with 13 bases between. The CDR3 is 17 residues long. CDR1 is SNHLY and CDR2 is FYNNEI in the germline V gene. CDR3 coding DNA: TGTGCCAGCAGTGGGACAGTGGCTCGCTCTGGGGCCAACGTCCTGACTTTC. This sequence encodes CASSGTVARSGANVLTF.

The rearrangement links TRBV19 to TRBJ2-2, with 8 positions matching TRBD2. The germline CDR1 and CDR2 sequences are LNHDA and SQIVND (reference sequence). The V gene end was trimmed by 5 bases and the J gene end by 7 bases; junction bases not matched to a gene: 15. This CDR3 is built from 17 residues. The CDR3 protein is CASSSFLWRGENGELFF. CDR3 DNA: TGTGCCAGTAGTTCCTTCCTCTGGCGGGGGGAAAACGGGGAGCTGTTTTTT.

The chain uses TRBV4-2 and TRBJ2-1; the match to TRBD1 covers 12 bases. Trimming cost V 4 bases and J 3 bases; bases outside gene matches: 10. Germline V gives CDR1 LGHNA, CDR2 YNFKEQ. CDR3 size: 18 residues. The CDR3 bases are TGTGCCAGCAGCCCCGGGACAGGGGGCCTTGAACACTACAATGAGCAGTTCTTC. This codes for CASSPGTGGLEHYNEQFF.

The rearrangement uses TRBV7-2 and TRBJ2-3; no clear D. Germline CDR1 is SGHTA and CDR2 is FQGNSA. This CDR3 is 13 amino acids long. V was trimmed by 5 bases and J by 4 bases, leaving 10 bases between them. The CDR3 sequence: CASSQVLPDTQYF. For the CDR3, the DNA is TGTGCCAGCAGCCAGGTACTGCCAGATACGCAGTATTTT.

The chain has TRBV7-2 and TRBJ2-5; TRBD1 might be the D (6 bases). Per germline, CDR1 SGHTA and CDR2 FQGNSA. Trimming took 3 bases from V and 5 from J, leaving 13 bases between them. The CDR3 spans 14 residues. CDR3 residues: CASSFVRGMETQYF. CDR3 bases: TGTGCCAGCAGCTTTGTCAGGGGAATGGAGACCCAGTACTTC.

The gene calls are TRBV10-3 and TRBJ2-7, with D possibly matching TRBD2 (5 bases). V dropped 3 bases and J dropped 3 bases, with 18 bases sitting between them. CDR1 and CDR2 from the germline V gene are ENHRY and SYGVKD. This CDR3 comprises 16 residues. Here the CDR3 reads CAISDSSLPFFYEQYF. In nucleotides, the CDR3 is TGTGCCATCAGTGATTCTAGCCTCCCCTTCTTCTACGAGCAGTACTTC.

This chain links TRBV7-9 with TRBJ2-5; D possibly corresponds to TRBD1 (6 bases). Germline V CDR1 and CDR2: SEHNR, FQNEAQ (reference sequence). With 5 bases removed from V and 2 bases from J, the gap between germline ends came to 15 bases. The CDR3 consists of 15 residues. The CDR3 DNA sequence: TGTGCCAGCAGCCGCGGACAGAACCTTCAAGAGACCCAGTACTTC. Its protein is CASSRGQNLQETQYF.

CDR3 protein: CASSLGGWTGELFF. As DNA, the CDR3 is TGTGCCAGCAGCTTGGGGGGGTGGACCGGGGAGCTGTTTTTT. The J gene is TRBJ2-2, the V gene TRBV5-4, with D perhaps matching TRBD1 or TRBD2 (5 bases each). The germline V and J ends were trimmed by 0 bases and 5 bases, with 8 bases remaining between them. The CDR3 is 14 residues long. Germline loops: CDR1 SGHNT, CDR2 YYREEE (reference sequence).

The rearrangement joins TRBV30 to TRBJ1-3; D unresolved. Germline-derived CDR1 and CDR2 are GTSNPN and SVGIG (reference sequence). This CDR3 has 13 amino acids. Trimming pared 0 bases from V and 3 bases from J, leaving 6 bases between. CDR3 residues: CAWSVGYGNTIYF. CDR3 nucleotide sequence: TGTGCCTGGAGTGTCGGATATGGAAACACCATATATTTT.

The V gene is TRBV9, the J gene TRBJ2-5; TRBD1 agrees at 7 bases. The junction had 5 bases not matched to a gene; V was cut back by 4 bases and J by 2 bases. The V gene's germline CDR1 is SGDLS and CDR2 YYNGEE. The CDR3 is 14 amino acids. CDR3 DNA: TGTGCCAGCAGCTCCCGGGACAGACAAGAGACCCAGTACTTC. It specifies CASSSRDRQETQYF. The entire variable domain, with the rest obtained from reference TRBV9 and TRBJ2-5, is as follows: DSGVTQTPKHLITATGQRVTLRCSPRSGDLSVYWYQQSLDQGLQFLIQYYNGEERAKGNILERFSAQQFPDLHSELNLSSLELGDSALYFCASSSRDRQETQYFGPGTRLLVL.

CDR3 in amino acids: CASSQRSFYGYTF. For the CDR3, the DNA is TGTGCCAGCAGCCAAAGATCATTCTATGGCTACACCTTC. The chain combines TRBV7-6 with TRBJ1-2; no clear D. V gave up 5 bases and J gave up 4 bases, with 11 bases separating them. This CDR3 is built from 13 residues. CDR1 is SGHVS and CDR2 is FNYEAQ in the germline V gene.

The CDR3 DNA follows: TGTGCCAGCAGCCCTGGACAGGGGACCAAAAACATTCAGTACTTC. It is translated as CASSPGQGTKNIQYF. The V call is TRBV7-3, the J call TRBJ2-4, with 9 bases fitting TRBD1. Germline assignment: CDR1 SGHTA and CDR2 FQGTGA. V shed 5 bases, J shed 2 bases, and the junction held 4 bases outside the gene matches. The CDR3 has 15 amino acids.

The CDR3 coding sequence is TGTGCCTGGAGCGAGGGGACAGAGGGGGATGGCTACACCTTC. The encoded protein is CAWSEGTEGDGYTF. This chain joins TRBV30 and TRBJ1-2; TRBD1 matches at 7 bases. The CDR3 totals 14 residues. Germline CDR1 reads GTSNPN; CDR2 reads SVGIG (reference sequence). Germline trimming cut 3 bases from V and 6 bases from J; bases unmatched to any gene: 10.

The V gene is TRBV7-2, the J gene TRBJ1-1; D remains ambiguous. Between the trimmed V and J ends, which lost 0 bases and 2 bases, there was a span of 7 bases. Germline V gene sequence: CDR1 SGHTA, CDR2 FQGNSA. CDR3 size: 14 residues. The CDR3 loop reads CASSLAGINTEAFF. CDR3 DNA: TGTGCCAGCAGCTTAGCGGGGATTAACACTGAAGCTTTCTTT.

This rearrangement joins TRBV7-8 to TRBJ2-7, with D perhaps matching TRBD2 (6 bases). The germline gives CDR1 SGHVS, CDR2 FQNEAQ. The CDR3 runs 12 residues. Trimming took off 5 bases at V and 9 bases at J, with 14 bases between the two ends. As DNA, the CDR3 is TGTGCCAGCAGCCCCTCCTTGGAGGGGCAGTACTTC. Translated: CASSPSLEGQYF.

The genes are TRBV10-3 and TRBJ1-1; 9 positions agree with TRBD1. Germline CDR1 reads ENHRY; CDR2 reads SYGVKD. V shed 2 bases, J shed 11 bases, and the junction held 12 bases outside the gene matches. The CDR3 has 15 residues. The CDR3 sequence: CAISEGQGLYPNAFF. CDR3 in DNA: TGTGCCATCAGTGAGGGACAGGGGCTTTACCCTAATGCTTTCTTT.

The chain carries TRBV10-3 and TRBJ1-1; 7 nucleotides match TRBD1. Germline V lookup: CDR1 ENHRY, CDR2 SYGVKD. The CDR3 is made up of 14 amino acids. V dropped 3 bases and J dropped 4; count of bases not matched to a gene: 5. The CDR3 is CAISDAAGGTEAFF. The DNA for the CDR3 is TGTGCCATCAGTGATGCCGCAGGGGGCACTGAAGCTTTCTTT.

The gene calls are TRBV4-2 and TRBJ2-2, with D possibly being TRBD1 (5 bases). V lost 0 bases and J lost 6, with 11 bases in between. The CDR3 runs to 15 residues. Per germline, CDR1 LGHNA and CDR2 YNFKEQ. DNA for the CDR3: TGTGCCAGCAGCCAAGATGGGGCAGGGTCCGGGGAGCTGTTTTTT. This sequence encodes CASSQDGAGSGELFF.

CDR3 bases: TGTGCCAGTAGTATAGATCTCGGATCCAATCAGCCCCAGCATTTT. Its protein product is CASSIDLGSNQPQHF. J is TRBJ1-5 and V is TRBV19, with no clear D. The V gene lost 0 bases and the J gene lost 3 bases, with 9 bases spanning the gap. CDR3 size: 15 residues. The germline V gene has CDR1 LNHDA and CDR2 SQIVND (reference sequence). Looking up the rest from reference TRBV19 and TRBJ1-5 gives the full variable domain: DGGITQSPKYLFRKEGQNVTLSCEQNLNHDAMYWYRQDPGQGLRLIYYSQIVNDFQKGDIAEGYSVSREKKESFPLTVTSAQKNPTAFYLCASSIDLGSNQPQHFGDGTRLSIL.

CDR3 loop: CASSPTGKNYGYTF. In DNA, the CDR3 is TGTGCCAGCAGTCCGACAGGGAAGAACTATGGCTACACCTTC. This chain links TRBV27 with TRBJ1-2; 7 bases map to TRBD1. Germline CDR1 MNHEY, CDR2 SMNVEV (reference sequence). The junction had 5 bases not matched to a gene; V was cut back by 5 bases and J by 2 bases. The CDR3 contains 14 residues.

The chain couples TRBV7-3 to TRBJ1-1; D ambiguous. The CDR3 extends over 16 amino acids. The germline V gene has CDR1 SGHTA and CDR2 FQGTGA. Trimming pared 5 bases from V and 5 bases from J, leaving 21 bases between. In DNA, the CDR3 is TGTGCCAGCAGCCCGACCGCCCCAGGCTTTGGGACTGAAGCTTTCTTT. Translation gives CASSPTAPGFGTEAFF.

CDR3 sequence (DNA): TGTGCCAGCAGTGGAAACAGCGTAAGCTCCTACGAGCAGTACTTC. Protein: CASSGNSVSSYEQYF. The J gene is TRBJ2-7, the V gene TRBV6-6; no clear D. CDR1 MNHNY and CDR2 SVGAGI come from the germline V gene (reference sequence). The CDR3 loop spans 15 amino acids. Trimming stripped 5 bases from V and 0 bases from J, with 14 bases between.

CDR3 residues: CASSYVRNTGELFF. The CDR3 DNA is TGTGCCAGCAGTTACGTTAGGAACACCGGGGAGCTGTTTTTT. The rearrangement uses TRBV6-5 and TRBJ2-2, with D uncertain. CDR1 and CDR2 from the germline V gene are MNHEY and SVGAGI. This CDR3 is 14 amino acids long. V lost 2 bases and J 1 base, leaving 5 bases between the germline ends.

The V and J genes are TRBV6-4 and TRBJ2-5; D possibly uses TRBD1 or TRBD2 (6 bases each). Trimming took 3 bases from V and 2 from J, leaving 10 bases between them. Per germline, CDR1 MRHNA and CDR2 SNTAGT. The CDR3 contains 14 residues. CDR3 loop: CASSEQGGQETQYF. DNA for the CDR3: TGTGCCAGCAGTGAACAGGGAGGACAAGAGACCCAGTACTTC.

V and J are TRBV29-1 and TRBJ1-1; D not resolved. CDR3 size: 13 residues. V shed 2 bases and J shed 10 bases, with 17 bases lying between them. Germline CDR1 SQVTM, CDR2 ANQGSEA. CDR3 residues: CSVETGGPPPAFF. The CDR3, as DNA: TGCAGCGTTGAAACGGGTGGCCCCCCCCCAGCTTTCTTT.

This sequence joins TRBV19 and TRBJ1-2; 7 bases map to TRBD1. V shed 9 bases, J shed 9 bases, and the junction held 19 bases outside the gene matches. Germline lookup yields CDR1 LNHDA and CDR2 SQIVND (reference sequence). The CDR3 spans 15 residues. The CDR3 nucleotides read TGTGCCAGCACCCCCCGTGACAGGGACCTTACAAGCTACACCTTC. Its translation is CASTPRDRDLTSYTF.

The rearrangement joins TRBV19 to TRBJ2-3; 10 nucleotides align to TRBD2. Germline V gives CDR1 LNHDA, CDR2 SQIVND (reference sequence). The V gene end was trimmed by 5 bases and the J gene end by 6 bases; junction bases not matched to a gene: 11. The CDR3 is made up of 16 amino acids. CDR3 sequence reads: CASSVSGGPPWDTQYF. The CDR3 DNA sequence: TGTGCCAGTAGTGTTAGCGGGGGGCCCCCGTGGGATACGCAGTATTTT.